This T cell receptor (beta chain) was sequenced in a study of T-cell memory formation after mild COVID-19. Looking at the study overall: Among the donors, TCR clusters were largely specific to each donor.

The CDR3 runs 12 residues. Germline-derived CDR1 and CDR2 are SGHTA and FQGNSA. V was cut by 2 bases and J by 8 bases, with 9 bases left in between. The sample holds many counts of this clonotype. In TCRdb, the 5' RACE reads were re-called with MiXCR into one record per CDR3 protein. The sample has some 310,000 distinct CDR3 sequences, roughly 19% seen once. The sequenced material came from PBMCs or a T cell subset sorted from them (not recorded which). This clonotype was sampled from a young man who had mild COVID-19 (a few samples of this study predate the infection). Cell type and time point are not known. This sequence joins TRBV7-2 and TRBJ2-5; D is undetermined. As DNA, the CDR3 is TGTGCCAGCAGCTTATTAAGATCCACCCAGTACTTC. Amino acid sequence: CASSLLRSTQYF.